This T cell receptor (beta chain) was captured by sequencing in a study of cytomegalovirus exposure and HLA in healthy donors. This CDR3 contains 14 residues. The germline V and J ends were trimmed by 4 bases and 2 bases, with 12 bases remaining between them. Germline CDR1 is SGHVS and CDR2 is FQNEAQ. Donors consisted of healthy bone marrow donors. PCR involved 60 Vbeta and 13 Jbeta primers. Clones were read by immunoSEQ multiplex PCR, and TCRdb kept only the in-frame ones, dropping some. The data show around 86,000 clones, about 79% seen once. This chain connects TRBV7-8 to TRBJ2-7, with D perhaps matching TRBD2 (5 bases). This TCR came from a female donor in good health and CMV-seronegative. The sequencing input was PBMCs. The DNA of the CDR3 is TGTGCCAGCAGCTCCTCCACGAGGGCCTACGAGCAGTACTTC. Its protein product is CASSSSTRAYEQYF.